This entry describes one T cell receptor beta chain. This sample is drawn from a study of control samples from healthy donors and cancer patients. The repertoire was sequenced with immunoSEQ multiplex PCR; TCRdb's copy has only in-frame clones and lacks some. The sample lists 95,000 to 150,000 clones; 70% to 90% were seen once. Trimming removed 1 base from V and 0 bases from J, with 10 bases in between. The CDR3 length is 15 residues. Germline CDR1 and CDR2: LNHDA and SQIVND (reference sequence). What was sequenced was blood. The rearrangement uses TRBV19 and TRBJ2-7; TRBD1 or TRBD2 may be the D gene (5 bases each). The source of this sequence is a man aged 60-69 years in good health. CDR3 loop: CASSIGAGTSYEQYF. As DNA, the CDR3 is TGTGCCAGTAGTATAGGGGCAGGGACCTCCTACGAGCAGTACTTC.